This TCR beta chain was documented in a study of T cell responses to AZD1222 COVID-19 vaccine. Study information: Pooled together were second doses at about 4 or about 12 weeks. The study's findings and limits: The study sampled repertoires only after the peak T cell response. There were mostly white British donors and more females than males, and clonal diversity was possibly underestimated.

The germline V and J ends were trimmed by 1 base and 6 bases, with 6 bases remaining between them. The CDR3 length is 13 residues. Germline V gene lookup returns CDR1 LGHDT and CDR2 YNNKEL (reference sequence). On this clone itself: Its antigen is as yet unknown.

Measured with immunoSEQ multiplex PCR; TCRdb has only the in-frame clones, and not every one. The sample contains around 180,000 clones, 90% of which appear only once. The input for sequencing was peripheral blood, taken on day 0 of AZD1222 vaccination. The clonotype was recovered from an adult in good health. The chain combines TRBV3-1 (or the pseudogene TRBV3-2) with TRBJ1-4; D is unresolved. The CDR3: CASSQGTDEKLFF. The CDR3 nucleotides are TGTGCCAGCAGCCAAGGGACCGATGAAAAACTGTTTTTT.